The next 3 T cell receptor beta chains were all read from a single sample in a study of cytomegalovirus exposure and HLA in healthy donors. Measured with immunoSEQ multiplex PCR; TCRdb has only the in-frame clones, and not every one. This sample yields approximately 200,000 clones, of which more than 75% are seen a single time; over 5.5% belongs to the top ten. Material: PBMCs. All receptors come from a man between 18 and 29 years old in good health and CMV-seropositive.

This clone showed up just once. This chain uses TRBV7-6 with TRBJ2-5; 7 bases map to TRBD2. Looked up from germline, CDR1 is SGHVS and CDR2 is FNYEAQ. Unmatched junction bases numbered 8, after V lost 5 bases and J lost 2 bases. The CDR3 totals 15 residues. CDR3 in amino acids: CASSPALAAQETQYF. In nucleotides, the CDR3 is TGTGCCAGCAGCCCGGCGCTAGCGGCGCAAGAGACCCAGTACTTC.

This clone was seen a few times. The chain is built from TRBV19 and TRBJ2-7, with TRBD2 matching over 7 bases. This CDR3 has 12 amino acids. V shed 4 bases, J shed 6 bases, and the junction held 3 bases outside the gene matches. CDR1 and CDR2 (germline): LNHDA, SQIVND (reference sequence). This CDR3 is CASSRPGGEQYF. DNA for the CDR3: TGTGCCAGTAGTAGGCCGGGGGGCGAGCAGTACTTC.

The chain has TRBV4-2 and TRBJ2-7; TRBD1 might be the D (7 bases). Trimming stripped 1 base from V and 2 bases from J, with 12 bases between. The CDR3 spans 15 residues. Looked up from germline, CDR1 is LGHNA and CDR2 is YNFKEQ. The CDR3 here is CASSQAPGGTYEQYF. In DNA, the CDR3 is TGTGCCAGCAGCCAAGCTCCAGGGGGGACCTACGAGCAGTACTTC.